This TCR beta chain was retrieved from a study of beta chain features in type 1 diabetes (dated by TCRdb to 2016 to 2018). Study-wide context: Patients and healthy donors did not differ in mean age, gender distribution, total cell number or subset yield. A total of over 90,000,000 sorted cells were examined across all samples, and a strong correlation was observed between cell number per subset and RNA yield. In the study, recently diagnosed type 1 diabetes patients and matched healthy donors were compared on the TCRB repertoires of their sorted circulating CD4+ T cell subsets. Whereas all 28 donors provided naive and central memory subsets, regulatory and stem cell-like memory subsets were isolated from just 8 patients and about eight healthy donors.

The germline V gene encodes CDR1 SGHAT and CDR2 FQNNGV. Cut back by 2 bases and 8 bases, the V and J ends lie 5 bases apart. Taken from cysteine to phenylalanine, the CDR3 has 11 residues. The kept DNA is CDR3 alone, 33 bases in frame from the first base. Each donor gave one peripheral blood draw, roughly 120 mL on average, collected into heparinised tubes. A BD FACSAria II was used to sort naive, central memory, regulatory and stem cell-like memory CD4+ T cells with a panel that included CD45RO, CCR7, CD25, CD127, CD95 and CD27. A purity above 95% was achieved for all sorted populations. Right away, PBMCs were isolated by Lymphoprep density gradient centrifugation and were stained directly, with no culture step. So that batch effects would be minimized, each experiment stained and sorted samples in pairs, pairing one healthy donor with one patient. A note on this clone: The target of this receptor is not known. It has no much larger one-base neighbor in the sample; base qualities were not kept.

The full study reports these points: Because cDNA was sequenced instead of genomic DNA, activated cells with high expression could be over-represented, although the groups did not differ in activation or CD3 levels. Shorter templates might be favored by PCR, yet because patient and control samples were amplified and corrected together, any such skew would affect both groups equally. Naive, central memory and regulatory TCRB repertoires appeared to be more alike among patients than among healthy donors. A moderate but significant shortening of TCRB CDR3 length was observed in type 1 diabetes patients in all four CD4+ subsets. Only small numbers of individuals were included in the HLA sub-analyses, which left unresolved whether HLA type had any influence on TCRB rearrangement. Patients with type 1 diabetes made fewer insertions and deleted more nucleotides at VDJ recombination sites, implying thymic rearrangement abnormalities.

The entire amount of isolated RNA was reverse transcribed using the High Capacity cDNA Reverse Transcription Kit, so the sequenced TCRB transcripts were expressed ones. Naive, central memory and regulatory T cell samples underwent deep immunoSEQ sequencing, averaging roughly 3.4 million total reads per sample. After sorted cells were lysed in RLT buffer, RNA was extracted with DNase-treated RNeasy Micro or Mini kits, with the choice depending on cell number. Each cell subset was processed separately to prevent cross-contamination, with patient and healthy donor samples processed together. Using the immunoSEQ multiplex PCR, TCRB sequences were amplified from cDNA into 87-bp fragments spanning the CDR3 region. Amplicons were sequenced on the Illumina HiSeq platform. As for the original processing: Synthetic template baselines were used to correct PCR bias computationally, reads within Hamming distance 2 were collapsed together, and singletons that could not be merged were discarded. By aligning reads against IMGT, V, D and J genes, CDR3 length, and insertions or deletions at six rearrangement sites were assigned. Within each subset, clonotype counts were normalized to the number of sorted cells before true diversity and Gini coefficients were calculated with the tcR R package. The overlap coefficient, calculated on TCRB nucleotide sequences, was used to quantify repertoire sharing. Here the immuneACCESS table is served through TCRdb, limited to in-frame sequences with V and J called. Missing clones are a known gap in these copies; in checked studies unresolved V genes cover under half, and the rest lacks a known reason. That table gives V, J and clone size, and the DNA gave D and trimming. Across this sample there are approximately 140,000 clones, with about 44% seen only once. Of the sample, under 0.45% is held by the ten largest clones.

Rearrangement joined TRBV11-2 to TRBJ2-3, and TRBD2 may be the D gene, going by 5 matching bases. Sample: Tregs from blood. The sample's cell subset or site label, in plain terms: regulatory CD4+ T cells. This TCR came from a man aged 18 to 30 in good health. The DNA sequence reads TGTGCCAGCAGCTTACGGGGTACGCAGTATTTT. It is translated as CASSLRGTQYF.